These T cell receptor beta chains were read from a single sample in a study of blood T cell repertoires in COVID-19. Profiled with immunoSEQ multiplex PCR; TCRdb holds only in-frame clones, not every one. The sample has about 260,000 clones, approximately 87% seen once; the top ten hold over 2%. Sequencing used peripheral blood. These receptors originate from a woman aged 50 to 60 with acute or convalescent COVID-19. CDR3s include the opening cysteine and the closing phenylalanine or tryptophan. Fields, in order: clone size, J gene, V gene, D gene, CDR3 DNA, CDR3 protein. D genes are given only for firm matches. Clone sizes are given selectively: once, few, many, or a class where the clone is expanded.

. TRBJ2-1 TRBV5-1 TRBD2 TGCGCCAGCAGCTTGGAAATGCGGGAGCTTTACAATGAGCAGTTCTTC CASSLEMRELYNEQFF
. TRBJ2-1 TRBV30 TRBD1 TGTGCCTGGACCGGGACAGCAAAGCAGTTCTTC CAWTGTAKQFF
few TRBJ2-2 TRBV5-1 . TGCGCCAGCAGCTTGTGGACTGCGAACACCGGGGAGCTGTTTTTT CASSLWTANTGELFF
once TRBJ2-1 TRBV10-2 TRBD2 TGCGCCAGCCGACTAGCGGGAGGCTACAATGAGCAGTTCTTC CASRLAGGYNEQFF
. TRBJ2-7 TRBV19 TRBD2 TGTGCCAGTAGTATCAATCTAGCGGGAGTCTACGAGCAGTACTTC CASSINLAGVYEQYF
. TRBJ1-2 TRBV28 TRBD1 TGTGCCAGCAGTTTCGGGACAGACTATGGCTACACCTTC CASSFGTDYGYTF
. TRBJ2-3 TRBV4-1 TRBD2 TGCGCCAGCCGTACAACGCTAGCGGCGTTGGGATCAGATACGCAGTATTTT CASRTTLAALGSDTQYF
. TRBJ2-2 TRBV18 . TGTGCCAGCTCACCACCATCAGGGCTGAACACCGGGGAGCTGTTTTTT CASSPPSGLNTGELFF
once TRBJ2-6 TRBV27 TRBD1 TGTGCCAGCAGACCGGTCGGGACAGGGGCGGGGGCCAACGTCCTGACTTTC CASRPVGTGAGANVLTF
. TRBJ1-6 TRBV6-2/TRBV6-3 . TGTGCCAGCAGTTACTCGGGAACAGGGTATTCACCCCTCCACTTT CASSYSGTGYSPLHF
few TRBJ1-6 TRBV7-2 TRBD1 TGTGCCAGCAGCGAACAGGGACAGGCGAATTCACCCCTCCACTTT CASSEQGQANSPLHF
. TRBJ2-3 TRBV7-8 . TGTGCCAGCAGCTTCCCCGCGGGTAGCACAGATACGCAGTATTTT CASSFPAGSTDTQYF
. TRBJ2-7 TRBV27 TRBD1 TGTGCCAGCAGTTTAATCCCGGGACAGGGTAGCGAGCAGTACTTC CASSLIPGQGSEQYF
. TRBJ2-6 TRBV19 TRBD1 TGTGCCAGTTCGGGAGACAGACAGGGGGATTTTTCTGGGGCCAACGTCCTGACTTTC CASSGDRQGDFSGANVLTF
. TRBJ1-4 TRBV28 TRBD1 TGTGCCAGCAGTTTGAACCGGGACAGGGTGTTTTTT CASSLNRDRVFF